This is a list of T cell receptor beta chains from one sample in a study of blood T cell repertoires in COVID-19. TCRdb's copy holds only in-frame clones and misses some; the assay was immunoSEQ multiplex PCR. The sample shows about 150,000 clones, more than 75% of them seen only once. The sample comprised peripheral blood. The source of these receptors is a man aged 55 to 69 with active or convalescent COVID-19. Both conserved end residues are part of each CDR3. Fields, in order: D gene, clone size, V gene, J gene, CDR3 protein, CDR3 DNA. D genes are given only for firm matches. Clone size, where shown, is once, few, many, or a class for clones that have expanded.

>TRBD1|-|TRBV4-1|TRBJ2-7
CASSQEGTGSEQYF
TGCGCCAGCAGCCAAGAGGGGACAGGGTCCGAGCAGTACTTC
>TRBD1|-|TRBV2|TRBJ1-4
CASSPDRANEKLFF
TGTGCCAGCAGTCCCGACAGGGCAAATGAAAAACTGTTTTTT
>TRBD1|few|TRBV29-1|TRBJ2-5
CSVGINRGPETQYF
TGCAGCGTTGGGATAAACAGGGGGCCGGAGACCCAGTACTTC
>-|few|TRBV19|TRBJ1-1
CASSIVRTVNTEAFF
TGTGCCAGTAGTATAGTACGGACAGTGAACACTGAAGCTTTCTTT
>-|-|TRBV19|TRBJ2-3
CASSRREDTQYF
TGTGCCAGCTCACGTCGCGAAGATACGCAGTATTTT
>TRBD1|-|TRBV10-2|TRBJ1-1
CASRRGQGNTEAFF
TGCGCCAGCAGGAGAGGACAGGGGAACACTGAAGCTTTCTTT
>-|-|TRBV3-1/TRBV3-2|TRBJ2-1
CASSQGTESGVEQFF
TGTGCCAGCAGCCAAGGGACAGAAAGTGGTGTTGAGCAGTTCTTC
>TRBD1|-|TRBV28|TRBJ1-5
CASSLGTASHSNQPQHF
TGTGCCAGCAGTTTAGGGACAGCGAGCCATAGCAATCAGCCCCAGCATTTT
>-|-|TRBV9|TRBJ2-1
CASSSRTENNEQFF
TGTGCCAGCAGCTCCAGGACTGAAAACAATGAGCAGTTCTTC
>-|-|TRBV27|TRBJ1-1
CASSTRGTEAFF
TGTGCCAGCAGTACCCGAGGCACTGAAGCTTTCTTT
>-|-|TRBV7-3|TRBJ2-2
CASSLRRRGTGELFF
TGTGCCAGCAGCTTAAGGAGGCGGGGCACCGGGGAGCTGTTTTTT
>-|-|TRBV9|TRBJ1-4
CASSSQTAHEKLFF
TGTGCCAGCAGCTCTCAGACAGCCCATGAAAAACTGTTTTTT
>TRBD2|-|TRBV15|TRBJ2-5
CATSRGGLAGGPVETQYF
TGTGCCACCAGCAGAGGGGGACTAGCGGGAGGGCCCGTCGAGACCCAGTACTTC
>TRBD2|-|TRBV7-2|TRBJ2-1
CASSLEGTSGRFYNEQFF
TGTGCCAGCAGCTTAGAAGGGACTAGCGGGAGGTTTTACAATGAGCAGTTCTTC
>TRBD2|-|TRBV19|TRBJ2-1
CASSQLAEYNEQFF
TGTGCCAGTAGTCAGCTAGCGGAGTACAATGAGCAGTTCTTC
>-|-|TRBV6-5|TRBJ2-7
CASSPEWSSSYEQYF
TGTGCCAGCAGCCCCGAGTGGTCGAGCTCCTACGAGCAGTACTTC
>-|-|TRBV7-2|TRBJ1-1
CASSLLGVPTEAFF
TGTGCCAGCAGCTTATTAGGGGTCCCGACTGAAGCTTTCTTT
>-|-|TRBV27|TRBJ2-1
CASRSGGNEQFF
TGTGCCAGCAGGTCGGGTGGCAATGAGCAGTTCTTC
>-|-|TRBV27|TRBJ2-7
CASSTRGGEQYF
TGTGCCAGTTCCACCAGGGGTGGGGAGCAGTACTTC
>-|-|TRBV28|TRBJ2-3
CASSLEHTQYF
TGTGCCAGCAGTTTAGAGCATACGCAGTATTTT
>TRBD1|-|TRBV11-3|TRBJ1-5
CASSTRQGASNQPQHF
TGTGCCAGCAGCACCCGACAGGGGGCGAGCAATCAGCCCCAGCATTTT
>TRBD2|-|TRBV13|TRBJ2-7
CASILKRGLGNEQYF
TGTGCCAGCATCCTCAAGCGGGGACTGGGAAACGAGCAGTACTTC
>TRBD1|-|TRBV6-5|TRBJ2-7
CASSKDRGLTYEQYF
TGTGCCAGCAGCAAGGACAGGGGCCTTACCTACGAGCAGTACTTC
>-|once|TRBV7-2|TRBJ2-7
CASSLAGGAAPYEQYF
TGTGCCAGCAGCTTAGCGGGGGGGGCGGCACCCTACGAGCAGTACTTC
>-|-|TRBV10-3|TRBJ2-1
CAISEFSTRAYNEQFF
TGTGCCATCAGTGAGTTTTCGACTCGAGCCTACAATGAGCAGTTCTTC
>-|-|TRBV9|TRBJ1-2
CASSAGREAGYTF
TGTGCCAGCAGCGCGGGGAGGGAGGCTGGCTACACCTTC
>-|-|TRBV19|TRBJ2-7
CASSTTSAYEQYF
TGTGCCAGTAGTACAACTTCGGCCTACGAGCAGTACTTC
>TRBD1|few|TRBV5-1|TRBJ1-4
CASSLGRGQGAKLFF
TGCGCCAGCAGCTTGGGCAGAGGACAGGGTGCAAAACTGTTTTTT
>-|-|TRBV18|TRBJ2-1
CASSLAETNEQFF
TGTGCCAGCTCACTAGCGGAGACGAATGAGCAGTTCTTC
>TRBD1|-|TRBV12-3/TRBV12-4|TRBJ2-1
CASPGQGYNEQFF
TGTGCCAGCCCCGGACAGGGATACAATGAGCAGTTCTTC
>TRBD1|few|TRBV18|TRBJ2-1
CAGGQANEQFF
TGTGCCGGGGGACAGGCCAATGAGCAGTTCTTC
>TRBD1|-|TRBV28|TRBJ2-5
CASHSFLRDRYQETQYF
TGTGCCAGCCATAGCTTCCTGAGGGACAGGTACCAAGAGACCCAGTACTTC
>-|-|TRBV28|TRBJ2-7
CASTPLASSYEQYF
TGTGCCAGCACCCCCCTAGCGTCCTCCTACGAGCAGTACTTC
>-|-|TRBV6-1|TRBJ2-7
CASSESGFSSYEQYF
TGTGCCAGCAGTGAGTCAGGATTCAGCTCCTACGAGCAGTACTTC
>-|-|TRBV5-1|TRBJ2-5
CASSLLGAQETQYF
TGCGCCAGCAGCTTGTTGGGGGCCCAAGAGACCCAGTACTTC
>TRBD2|-|TRBV2|TRBJ2-7
CASTPSAGGAGEQYF
TGTGCCAGCACCCCCAGCGCGGGAGGGGCGGGCGAGCAGTACTTC
>TRBD2|once|TRBV11-3|TRBJ2-1
CASSLGTSGYNEQFF
TGTGCCAGCAGCTTAGGGACTAGCGGCTACAATGAGCAGTTCTTC
>-|-|TRBV29-1|TRBJ2-1
CSVSSAGPYNEQFF
TGCAGCGTCTCCTCAGCGGGTCCCTACAATGAGCAGTTCTTC
>TRBD2|-|TRBV2|TRBJ2-7
CASSPPLGLAGNEQYF
TGTGCCAGCAGTCCACCTTTGGGACTAGCGGGAAACGAGCAGTACTTC
>TRBD1|-|TRBV4-2|TRBJ2-7
CASSQPGQGSSYEQYF
TGTGCCAGCAGCCAACCCGGACAGGGGTCCTCCTACGAGCAGTACTTC
>-|few|TRBV25-1|TRBJ1-2
CASSEWGVPYGYTF
TGTGCCAGCAGTGAATGGGGGGTTCCCTATGGCTACACCTTC
>-|-|TRBV6-5|TRBJ2-7
CASSYSGRAYEQYF
TGTGCCAGCAGTTACTCCGGCAGGGCTTACGAGCAGTACTTC
>TRBD2|-|TRBV20-1|TRBJ2-1
CSASRWGGPGGNEQFF
TGCAGTGCTAGTCGGTGGGGAGGCCCGGGGGGAAATGAGCAGTTCTTC
>-|-|TRBV7-3|TRBJ2-2
CASSLRVAGYNGELFF
TGTGCCAGCAGCTTAAGGGTCGCGGGATATAACGGGGAGCTGTTTTTT